These 28 T cell receptor beta chains were sequenced from one sample in a study of CD8 T cells in ankylosing spondylitis. TCRdb fed the 5' RACE reads into MiXCR, producing one record per CDR3 protein. The sample carries around 230,000 distinct CDR3 sequences, around 9.1% recorded once. Sequencing used blood, either unsorted or a sorted T cell fraction (not recorded which). Receptors originate from a male donor with ankylosing spondylitis or in good health (not recorded which).

This clonotype was counted many times. The chain combines TRBV20-1 with TRBJ2-7; D is perhaps TRBD2 (6 bases). The CDR3 runs to 15 residues. The germline V and J ends were trimmed by 3 bases and 2 bases, with 17 bases remaining between them. Germline V gene lookup returns CDR1 DFQATT and CDR2 SNEGSKA (reference sequence). CDR3 DNA: TGCAGTGCTAGTGTGCCGGGGGTACCTACCTACGAGCAGTACTTC. Protein product: CSASVPGVPTYEQYF.

Many counts were recorded for this clonotype. The V and J genes are TRBV2 and TRBJ2-2; D is tentatively TRBD1 or TRBD2 (5 bases each). This CDR3 is built from 15 residues. The germline gives CDR1 SNHLY, CDR2 FYNNEI. The V end was cut by 7 bases, the J end by 8 bases, with 20 bases between. DNA of the CDR3: TGTGCCAGCAAATCGGGGACCGACATACGGGGGGAGCTGTTTTTT. This encodes CASKSGTDIRGELFF.

This clonotype was counted a few times. The chain employs TRBV28 and TRBJ2-3; TRBD1 agrees at 7 bases. The CDR3 runs to 13 residues. CDR1 MDHEN and CDR2 SYDVKM come from the germline V gene. V lost 7 bases to trimming and J lost 5 bases; unmatched junction nucleotides: 6. CDR3: CASTAGGIDTQYF. The DNA for the CDR3 is TGTGCCAGCACGGCAGGGGGTATAGATACGCAGTATTTT.

This chain joins TRBV7-2 and TRBJ1-1; possible D gene TRBD1, 5 bases. Per germline, CDR1 SGHTA and CDR2 FQGNSA. V dropped 4 bases and J dropped 5 bases, with 11 bases sitting between them. The CDR3 is made up of 13 amino acids. The CDR3 DNA reads TGTGCCAGCAGCTGGGGACGGGAAACTGAAGCTTTCTTT. Its protein product is CASSWGRETEAFF. The full variable domain, completed using reference TRBV7-2 and TRBJ1-1, is GAGVSQSPSNKVTEKGKDVELRCDPISGHTALYWYRQSLGQGLEFLIYFQGNSAPDKSGLPSDRFSAERTGGSVSTLTIQRTQQEDSAVYLCASSWGRETEAFFGQGTRLTVV.

The chain joins TRBV7-2 to TRBJ2-5, with 11 nucleotides matching TRBD2. This CDR3 region has 15 residues. The germline V gene has CDR1 SGHTA and CDR2 FQGNSA. J gave up 5 bases and V 1 base, and 3 bases lay outside the gene matches. The CDR3 reads CASSLGLAGSETQYF. CDR3 bases: TGTGCCAGCAGCTTAGGACTAGCGGGGAGCGAGACCCAGTACTTC. The full variable domain, completed using reference TRBV7-2 and TRBJ2-5, is GAGVSQSPSNKVTEKGKDVELRCDPISGHTALYWYRQSLGQGLEFLIYFQGNSAPDKSGLPSDRFSAERTGGSVSTLTIQRTQQEDSAVYLCASSLGLAGSETQYFGPGTRLLVL.

This chain uses TRBV24-1 with TRBJ2-7; 8 bases match TRBD2. Per the germline V gene, CDR1 is KGHDR and CDR2 is SFDVKD. The V gene end was trimmed by 2 bases and the J gene end by 3 bases; junction bases not matched to a gene: 5. This CDR3 comprises 15 residues. The CDR3 DNA reads TGTGCCACCAGTGATTCCCGGACTAGCAGCTACGAGCAGTACTTC. As protein: CATSDSRTSSYEQYF.

This clonotype has only a few counts. The V gene is TRBV4-2, the J gene TRBJ1-3; possible D gene TRBD1, 5 bases. Germline V CDR1 and CDR2: LGHNA, YNFKEQ. The V end lost 3 bases, the J end lost 0 bases, and 18 bases lay between the germline ends. The CDR3 extends over 18 amino acids. CDR3 sequence: CASSQGPGTENSGNTIYF. CDR3 DNA: TGTGCCAGCAGCCAGGGCCCCGGGACGGAGAACTCTGGAAACACCATATATTTT.

The chain carries TRBV6-5 and TRBJ2-1; possibly TRBD2 for D (5 bases). The CDR3 covers 16 residues. Germline CDR1 and CDR2: MNHEY and SVGAGI. The V end lost 5 bases, the J end lost 4 bases, and 18 bases lay between the germline ends. The CDR3 protein is CASSNLRASTYNEQFF. CDR3 bases: TGTGCCAGCAGTAACCTAAGGGCTAGCACATACAATGAGCAGTTCTTC.

This clonotype was found a few times. This chain links TRBV20-1 with TRBJ2-2; 12 bases are shared with TRBD2. CDR3 length: 16 amino acids. V gave up 6 bases and J gave up 5 bases; unmatched junction bases: 10. Looked up from germline, CDR1 is DFQATT and CDR2 is SNEGSKA (reference sequence). The chain's CDR3 is CSARTSGKRGTGELFF. CDR3 in DNA: TGCAGTGCCCGGACTAGCGGGAAAAGAGGAACCGGGGAGCTGTTTTTT.

V is TRBV20-1 and J is TRBJ2-2; 7 bases match TRBD2. The CDR3 totals 15 residues. Germline CDR1 and CDR2: DFQATT and SNEGSKA (reference sequence). The trim removed 6 bases at V and 6 bases at J, leaving 13 bases unmatched. This chain's CDR3 is CSAPARGDVAGELFF. Here the CDR3 DNA reads TGCAGTGCCCCAGCCCGGGGGGATGTAGCCGGGGAGCTGTTTTTT.

The V call is TRBV20-1, the J call TRBJ2-7; 10 bases are shared with TRBD2. The CDR3 runs to 17 residues. Germline V gene lookup returns CDR1 DFQATT and CDR2 SNEGSKA (reference sequence). After removal of 0 bases from V and 3 bases from J, the junction contained 11 bases not matched to a gene. The CDR3 region is CSAREAHSGRAVYEQYF. Here the CDR3 DNA reads TGCAGTGCTAGAGAGGCTCACAGCGGGAGGGCCGTCTACGAGCAGTACTTC.

This clonotype was observed at least ten times. The chain uses TRBV20-1 and TRBJ1-2; D not certain. Germline-derived CDR1 and CDR2 are DFQATT and SNEGSKA (reference sequence). The CDR3 consists of 13 residues. Trimming removed 6 bases at V and 7 bases at J, with 18 bases between. CDR3: CSAQVVPEAGYTF. CDR3 nucleotides: TGCAGTGCCCAGGTTGTACCGGAGGCTGGCTACACCTTC.

This clonotype was observed at least ten times. The V gene is TRBV3-1, the J gene TRBJ2-3; D gene uncertain. CDR1 and CDR2 (germline): LGHDT, YNNKEL (reference sequence). V lost 0 bases to trimming and J lost 2 bases, with 6 bases between them. The CDR3 has 14 residues. Here the CDR3 reads CASSQEGVTDTQYF. CDR3 in DNA: TGTGCCAGCAGCCAAGAGGGTGTCACAGATACGCAGTATTTT.

This clonotype was detected only a few times. The chain has TRBV19 and TRBJ2-5; D perhaps matches TRBD1 (5 bases). This CDR3 has 12 residues. Germline values: CDR1 LNHDA, CDR2 SQIVND (reference sequence). The germline V and J ends were trimmed by 5 bases and 7 bases, with 11 bases remaining between them. The chain's CDR3 is CASSGHQRTQYF. The CDR3 DNA sequence: TGTGCCAGTAGTGGACACCAGAGGACCCAGTACTTC.

The chain recombines TRBV7-2 with TRBJ1-4; D may be TRBD1 (6 bases). Trimming stripped 8 bases from V and 5 bases from J, with 12 bases between. CDR1 is SGHTA and CDR2 is FQGNSA in the germline V gene. The length of the CDR3 is 13 residues. The CDR3 sequence: CASGWDTNEKLFF. CDR3 nucleotides: TGTGCCAGCGGTTGGGACACAAATGAAAAACTGTTTTTT.

The chain uses TRBV30 and TRBJ1-1; D not resolved. This CDR3 region has 13 residues. CDR1 is GTSNPN, CDR2 SVGIG, per germline (reference sequence). The germline V and J ends were trimmed by 0 bases and 1 base, with 6 bases remaining between them. The CDR3 DNA sequence: TGTGCCTGGAGTGTAACTAAGAACACTGAAGCTTTCTTT. It specifies CAWSVTKNTEAFF.

The sample holds many counts of this clonotype. This chain connects TRBV3-1 to TRBJ1-4, with 7 bases fitting TRBD1. Germline V lookup: CDR1 LGHDT, CDR2 YNNKEL (reference sequence). The CDR3 totals 13 residues. The V gene end was trimmed by 4 bases and the J gene end by 8 bases; junction bases not matched to a gene: 4. The CDR3: CASSRQGVEKLFF. The CDR3 coding sequence is TGTGCCAGCAGCCGGCAGGGGGTGGAAAAACTGTTTTTT. The full variable domain, in which reference TRBV3-1 and TRBJ1-4 provide the parts outside the CDR3, is DTAVSQTPKYLVTQMGNDKSIKCEQNLGHDTMYWYKQDSKKFLKIMFSYNNKELIINETVPNRFSPKSPDKAHLNLHINSLELGDSAVYFCASSRQGVEKLFFGSGTQLSVL.

The chain has TRBV11-2 and TRBJ2-1, with D tentatively TRBD1 (5 bases). Germline V gene data show CDR1 as SGHAT and CDR2 as FQNNGV. V lost 5 bases, J lost 6 bases, and 14 bases lay in between. The CDR3 loop spans 14 amino acids. The CDR3 region is CASSAGARSNEQFF. The CDR3 nucleotides are TGTGCCAGCAGCGCTGGGGCACGGAGCAATGAGCAGTTCTTC.

The table lists this clonotype with many counts. The CDR3 sequence: CSVERGRGGNTIYF. In DNA, the CDR3 is TGCAGCGTTGAAAGGGGGCGAGGGGGAAACACCATATATTTT. The chain recombines TRBV29-1 with TRBJ1-3; 7 bases align to TRBD1. CDR1 and CDR2 from the germline V gene are SQVTM and ANQGSEA. This CDR3 spans 14 amino acids. V dropped 2 bases and J dropped 4; count of bases not matched to a gene: 5.

The genes are TRBV5-5 and TRBJ2-7; 8 nucleotides match TRBD2. The CDR3 runs to 17 residues. The germline gives CDR1 SGHKS, CDR2 YYEKEE (reference sequence). Trimming took 4 bases from V and 3 from J; bases not matched to a gene: 15. The CDR3 DNA reads as TGTGCCAGCAGCCCCGGTGCGGGACTAGAGAGATTCTACGAGCAGTACTTC. As protein: CASSPGAGLERFYEQYF.

In regard to this clonotype: One base away lies a much larger clone, so this may be a sequencing read error. The chain uses TRBV7-2 and TRBJ1-3, with D tentatively TRBD1 (6 bases). CDR1 is SGHTA and CDR2 is FQGNSA in the germline V gene. The CDR3 length is 15 residues. This CDR3 reads CVSSLSDSSGNTIYF. The CDR3 DNA reads as TGTGTCAGCAGCTTATCGGACAGCTCTGGAAACACCATATATTTT.

This clonotype was seen ten or more times. The V call is TRBV6-5, the J call TRBJ2-7; D is perhaps TRBD1 (5 bases). Per the germline V gene, CDR1 is MNHEY and CDR2 is SVGAGI. The CDR3 extends over 13 amino acids. The ends were cut back, 3 bases at V and 3 bases at J, with 9 bases in the middle. CDR3 coding DNA: TGTGCCAGCAGTTATCGACAGTACTACGAGCAGTACTTC. Its protein is CASSYRQYYEQYF.

V and J are TRBV5-1 and TRBJ2-7; D possibly corresponds to TRBD1 (6 bases). Trimming stripped 0 bases from V and 4 bases from J, with 17 bases between. This CDR3 comprises 16 residues. Germline V gene lookup returns CDR1 SGHRS and CDR2 YFSETQ. The CDR3 nucleotides are TGCGCCAGCAGCTTGGGGACAGTAGAGTTCGGGTACGAGCAGTACTTC. Protein product: CASSLGTVEFGYEQYF.

This clonotype was detected many times. The chain links TRBV5-4 to TRBJ2-7; a weak D match, TRBD1 (6 bases). V was trimmed by 2 bases and J by 5 bases, leaving 11 bases between them. Germline assignment: CDR1 SGHNT and CDR2 YYREEE (reference sequence). The CDR3 is 13 amino acids. In DNA form, the CDR3 reads TGTGCCAGCAGCTTCTGGGGGCGCGACGAGCAGTACTTC. Residues: CASSFWGRDEQYF.

This clonotype was counted at least ten times. This chain uses TRBV20-1 with TRBJ2-1; 11 nucleotides align to TRBD2. CDR1 and CDR2 from the germline V gene are DFQATT and SNEGSKA (reference sequence). The CDR3 is 14 amino acids. V lost 5 bases to trimming and J lost 8 bases; unmatched junction nucleotides: 8. The CDR3 protein is CSAQLAGVGYEQFF. CDR3 in DNA: TGCAGTGCTCAACTAGCGGGAGTCGGATATGAGCAGTTCTTC.

This clonotype was observed many times. This chain's CDR3 is CASSPRGTGLDTEAFF. DNA of the CDR3: TGTGCCAGCAGCCCCCGAGGGACAGGGTTGGACACTGAAGCTTTCTTT. The V gene is TRBV11-3, the J gene TRBJ1-1; 9 nucleotides match TRBD1. CDR3 length equals 16 residues. Germline V lookup: CDR1 SGHNT, CDR2 YENEEA. J was trimmed by 3 bases and V by 5 bases; bases with no gene match: 10.

This clonotype was seen a few times. The J gene is TRBJ2-7, the V gene TRBV7-2; D call uncertain. Trimming took off 2 bases at V and 4 bases at J, with 6 bases between the two ends. Germline V gives CDR1 SGHTA, CDR2 FQGNSA. The CDR3 length is 12 residues. The CDR3, as DNA: TGTGCCAGCAGCTTATGGGGTTACGAGCAGTACTTC. Its protein product is CASSLWGYEQYF.

This clonotype was observed many times. The chain joins TRBV5-1 to TRBJ2-1; D is possibly TRBD1 or TRBD2 (5 bases each). V dropped 0 bases and J dropped 7 bases, with 14 bases sitting between them. The germline CDR1 and CDR2 sequences are SGHRS and YFSETQ. The CDR3 totals 15 residues. The CDR3 region has the DNA TGCGCCAGCAGCTTGGACCGGGGCCTAGGGAATGAGCAGTTCTTC. As protein: CASSLDRGLGNEQFF.